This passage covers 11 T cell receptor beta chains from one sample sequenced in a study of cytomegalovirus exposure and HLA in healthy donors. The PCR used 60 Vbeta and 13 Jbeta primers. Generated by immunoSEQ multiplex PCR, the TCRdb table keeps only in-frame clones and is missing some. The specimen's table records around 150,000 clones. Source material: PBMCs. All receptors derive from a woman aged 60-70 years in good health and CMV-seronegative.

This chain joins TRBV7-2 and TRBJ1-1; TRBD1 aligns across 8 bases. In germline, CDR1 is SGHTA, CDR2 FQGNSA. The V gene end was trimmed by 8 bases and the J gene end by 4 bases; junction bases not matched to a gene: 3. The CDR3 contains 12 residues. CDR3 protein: CASGTGGTEAFF. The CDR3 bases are TGTGCCAGCGGAACAGGGGGCACTGAAGCTTTCTTT.

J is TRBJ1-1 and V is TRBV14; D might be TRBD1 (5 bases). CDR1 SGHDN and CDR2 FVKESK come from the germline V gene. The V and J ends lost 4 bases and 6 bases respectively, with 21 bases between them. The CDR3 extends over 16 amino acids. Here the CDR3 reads CASSPLGQGNTPEAFF. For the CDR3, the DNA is TGTGCCAGCAGCCCCCTTGGGCAGGGAAATACTCCTGAAGCTTTCTTT.

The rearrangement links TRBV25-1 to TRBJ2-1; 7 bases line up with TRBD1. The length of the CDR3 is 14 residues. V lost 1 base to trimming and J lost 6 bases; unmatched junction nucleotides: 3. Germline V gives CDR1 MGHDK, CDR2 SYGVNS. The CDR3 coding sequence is TGTGCCAGCAGTGAATGGGACAGCATCAATGAGCAGTTCTTC. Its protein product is CASSEWDSINEQFF.

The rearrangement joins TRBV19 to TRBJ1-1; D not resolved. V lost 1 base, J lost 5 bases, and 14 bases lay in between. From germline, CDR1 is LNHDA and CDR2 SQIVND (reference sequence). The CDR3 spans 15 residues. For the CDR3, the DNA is TGTGCCAGTAGTATAGCTGGGGTTGGGGAGACTGAAGCTTTCTTT. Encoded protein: CASSIAGVGETEAFF.

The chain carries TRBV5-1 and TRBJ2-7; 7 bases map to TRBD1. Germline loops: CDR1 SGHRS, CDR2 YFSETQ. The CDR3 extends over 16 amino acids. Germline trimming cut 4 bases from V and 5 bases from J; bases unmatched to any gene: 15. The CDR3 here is CASSPRAPGGRNEQYF. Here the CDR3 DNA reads TGCGCCAGCAGCCCACGGGCCCCAGGGGGTCGGAACGAGCAGTACTTC.

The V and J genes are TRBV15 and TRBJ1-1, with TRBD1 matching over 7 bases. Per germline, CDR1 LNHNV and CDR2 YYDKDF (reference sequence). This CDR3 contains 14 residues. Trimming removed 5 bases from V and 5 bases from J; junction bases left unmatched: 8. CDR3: CATSSAGGWTEAFF. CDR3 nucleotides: TGTGCCACCAGCTCCGCAGGGGGATGGACTGAAGCTTTCTTT.

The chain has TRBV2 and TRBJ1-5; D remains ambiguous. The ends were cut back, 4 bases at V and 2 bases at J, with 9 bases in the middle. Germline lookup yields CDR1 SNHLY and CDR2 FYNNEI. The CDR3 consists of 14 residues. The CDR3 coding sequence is TGTGCCAGCAGTGCCGACACCCGCAATCAGCCCCAGCATTTT. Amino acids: CASSADTRNQPQHF.

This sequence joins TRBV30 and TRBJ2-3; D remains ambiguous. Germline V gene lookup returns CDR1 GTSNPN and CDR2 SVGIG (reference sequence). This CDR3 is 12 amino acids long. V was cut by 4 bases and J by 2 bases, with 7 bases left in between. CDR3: CAWNLDTDTQYF. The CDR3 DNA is TGTGCCTGGAATCTAGACACAGATACGCAGTATTTT. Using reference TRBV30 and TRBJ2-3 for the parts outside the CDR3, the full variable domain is SQTIHQWPATLVQPVGSPLSLECTVEGTSNPNLYWYRQAAGRGLQLLFYSVGIGQISSEVPQNLSASRPQDRQFILSSKKLLLSDSGFYLCAWNLDTDTQYFGPGTRLTVL.

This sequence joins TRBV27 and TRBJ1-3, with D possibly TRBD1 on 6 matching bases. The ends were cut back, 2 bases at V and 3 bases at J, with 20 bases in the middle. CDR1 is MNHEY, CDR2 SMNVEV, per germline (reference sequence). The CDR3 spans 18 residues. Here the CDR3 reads CASSLPSRRGAFGNTIYF. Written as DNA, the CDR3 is TGTGCCAGCAGTTTACCCTCCCGTCGGGGGGCGTTTGGAAACACCATATATTTT.

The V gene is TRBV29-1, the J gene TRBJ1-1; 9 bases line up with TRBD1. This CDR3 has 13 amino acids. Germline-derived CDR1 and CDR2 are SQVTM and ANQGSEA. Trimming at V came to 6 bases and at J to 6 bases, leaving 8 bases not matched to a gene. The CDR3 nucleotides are TGCAGCGTCCGGGACAGGGAAATAGCTGAAGCTTTCTTT. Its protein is CSVRDREIAEAFF.

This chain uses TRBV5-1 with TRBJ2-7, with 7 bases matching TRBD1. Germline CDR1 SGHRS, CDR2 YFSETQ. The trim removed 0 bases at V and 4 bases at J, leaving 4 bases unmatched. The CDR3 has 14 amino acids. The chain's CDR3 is CASSLVGDSYEQYF. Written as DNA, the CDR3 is TGCGCCAGCAGCTTGGTGGGGGACAGTTACGAGCAGTACTTC.